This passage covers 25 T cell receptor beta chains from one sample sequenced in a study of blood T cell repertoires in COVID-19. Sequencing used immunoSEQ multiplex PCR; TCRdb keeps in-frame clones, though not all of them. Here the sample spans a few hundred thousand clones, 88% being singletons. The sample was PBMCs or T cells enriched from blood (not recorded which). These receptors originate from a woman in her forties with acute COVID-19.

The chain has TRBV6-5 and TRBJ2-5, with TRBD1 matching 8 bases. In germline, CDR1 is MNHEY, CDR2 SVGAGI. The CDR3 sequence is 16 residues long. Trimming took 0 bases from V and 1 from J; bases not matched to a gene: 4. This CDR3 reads CASSYSAGGGQETQYF. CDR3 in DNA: TGTGCCAGCAGTTACTCCGCAGGGGGCGGCCAAGAGACCCAGTACTTC.

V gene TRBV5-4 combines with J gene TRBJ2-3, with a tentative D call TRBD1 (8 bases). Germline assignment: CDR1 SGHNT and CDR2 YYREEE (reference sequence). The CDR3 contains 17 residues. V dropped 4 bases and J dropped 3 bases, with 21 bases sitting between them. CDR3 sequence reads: CASSLAPNRGGTDTQYF. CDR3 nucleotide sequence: TGTGCCAGCAGCCTTGCCCCTAACAGGGGGGGAACAGATACGCAGTATTTT.

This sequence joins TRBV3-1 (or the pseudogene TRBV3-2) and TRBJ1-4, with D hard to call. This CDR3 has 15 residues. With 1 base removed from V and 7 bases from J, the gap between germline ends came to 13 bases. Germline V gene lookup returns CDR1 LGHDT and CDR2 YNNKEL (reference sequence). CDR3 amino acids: CASSQVGSRREKLFF. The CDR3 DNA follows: TGTGCCAGCAGCCAAGTCGGGTCCCGACGTGAAAAACTGTTTTTT.

The CDR3 coding sequence is TGTGCCAGCAGCTCTCTGATGACTAGCGGTAAGAGGGCAGATACGCAGTATTTT. This codes for CASSSLMTSGKRADTQYF. J is TRBJ2-3 and V is TRBV11-2; 9 positions agree with TRBD2. V lost 4 bases, J lost 4 bases, and 15 bases stayed unmatched. The CDR3 extends over 18 amino acids. The germline V gene encodes CDR1 SGHAT and CDR2 FQNNGV.

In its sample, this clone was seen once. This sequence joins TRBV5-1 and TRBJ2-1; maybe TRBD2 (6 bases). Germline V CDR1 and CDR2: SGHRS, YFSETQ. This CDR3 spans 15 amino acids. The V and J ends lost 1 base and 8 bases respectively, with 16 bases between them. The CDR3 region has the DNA TGCGCCAGCAGCTTGATCGGCGGGGAAGGTCATGAGCAGTTCTTC. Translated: CASSLIGGEGHEQFF.

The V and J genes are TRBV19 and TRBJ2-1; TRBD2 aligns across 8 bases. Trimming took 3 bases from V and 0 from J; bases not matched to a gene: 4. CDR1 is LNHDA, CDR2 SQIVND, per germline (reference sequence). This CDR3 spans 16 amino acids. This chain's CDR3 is CASSILAGRSYNEQFF. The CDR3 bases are TGTGCCAGTAGTATCTTAGCGGGACGCTCCTACAATGAGCAGTTCTTC.

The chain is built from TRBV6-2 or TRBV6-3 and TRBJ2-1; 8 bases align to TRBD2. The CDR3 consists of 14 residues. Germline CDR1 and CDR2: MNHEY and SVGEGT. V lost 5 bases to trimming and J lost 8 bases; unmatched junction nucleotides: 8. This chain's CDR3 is CASSASGSGDEQFF. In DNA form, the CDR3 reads TGTGCCAGCAGTGCGAGCGGGAGTGGAGATGAGCAGTTCTTC.

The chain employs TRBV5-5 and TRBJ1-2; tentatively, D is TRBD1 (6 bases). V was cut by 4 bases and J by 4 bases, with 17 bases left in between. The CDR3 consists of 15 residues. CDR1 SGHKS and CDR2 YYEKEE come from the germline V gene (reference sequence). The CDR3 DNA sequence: TGTGCCAGCAGCACTGGGACACCCCCTGCCTATGGCTACACCTTC. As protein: CASSTGTPPAYGYTF.

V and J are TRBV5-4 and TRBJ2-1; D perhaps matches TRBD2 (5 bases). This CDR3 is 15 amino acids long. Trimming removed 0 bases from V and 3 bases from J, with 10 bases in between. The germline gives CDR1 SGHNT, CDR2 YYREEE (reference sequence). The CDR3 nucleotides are TGTGCCAGCAGCTTGGATGTCGGGGTCTACAATGAGCAGTTCTTC. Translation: CASSLDVGVYNEQFF.

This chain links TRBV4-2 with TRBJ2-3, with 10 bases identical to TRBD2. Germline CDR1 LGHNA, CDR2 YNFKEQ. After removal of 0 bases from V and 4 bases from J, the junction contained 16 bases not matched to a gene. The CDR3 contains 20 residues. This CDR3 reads CASSQDRGVRGTSAPDTQYF. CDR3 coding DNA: TGTGCCAGCAGCCAAGATAGGGGGGTTCGCGGGACTAGCGCCCCAGATACGCAGTATTTT.

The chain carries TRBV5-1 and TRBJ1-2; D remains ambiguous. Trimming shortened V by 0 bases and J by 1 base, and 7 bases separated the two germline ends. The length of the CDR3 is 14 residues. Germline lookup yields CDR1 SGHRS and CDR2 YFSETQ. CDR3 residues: CASSLEQVNYGYTF. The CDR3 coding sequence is TGCGCCAGCAGCTTGGAGCAGGTTAACTATGGCTACACCTTC.

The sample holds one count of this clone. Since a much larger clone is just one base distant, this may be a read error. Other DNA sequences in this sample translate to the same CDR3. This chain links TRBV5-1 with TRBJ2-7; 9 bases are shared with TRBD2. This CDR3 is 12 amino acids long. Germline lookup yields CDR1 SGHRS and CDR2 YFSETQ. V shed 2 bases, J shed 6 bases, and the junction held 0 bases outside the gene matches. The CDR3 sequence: CASSLAGGEQYF. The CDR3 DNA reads TGCGCCAGCAGCTTAGCGGGGGGCGAGCAGTACTTC.

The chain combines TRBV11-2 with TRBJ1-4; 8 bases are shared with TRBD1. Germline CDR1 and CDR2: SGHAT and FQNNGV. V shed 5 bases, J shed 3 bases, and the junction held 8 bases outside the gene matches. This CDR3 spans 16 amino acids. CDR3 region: CASSHPRGQANEKLFF. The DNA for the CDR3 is TGTGCCAGCAGCCATCCGAGGGGACAGGCTAATGAAAAACTGTTTTTT. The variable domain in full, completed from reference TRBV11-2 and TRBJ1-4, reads EAGVAQSPRYKIIEKRQSVAFWCNPISGHATLYWYQQILGQGPKLLIQFQNNGVVDDSQLPKDRFSAERLKGVDSTLKIQPAKLEDSAVYLCASSHPRGQANEKLFFGSGTQLSVL.

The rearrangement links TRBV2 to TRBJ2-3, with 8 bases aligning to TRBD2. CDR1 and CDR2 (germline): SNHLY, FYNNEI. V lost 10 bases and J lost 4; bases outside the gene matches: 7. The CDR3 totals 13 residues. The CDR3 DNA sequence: TGTGCCACTTCGGGGGGGCGGGCAGATACGCAGTATTTT. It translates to CATSGGRADTQYF. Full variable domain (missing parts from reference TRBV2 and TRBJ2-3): EPEVTQTPSHQVTQMGQEVILRCVPISNHLYFYWYRQILGQKVEFLVSFYNNEISEKSEIFDDQFSVERPDGSNFTLKIRSTKLEDSAMYFCATSGGRADTQYFGPGTRLTVL.

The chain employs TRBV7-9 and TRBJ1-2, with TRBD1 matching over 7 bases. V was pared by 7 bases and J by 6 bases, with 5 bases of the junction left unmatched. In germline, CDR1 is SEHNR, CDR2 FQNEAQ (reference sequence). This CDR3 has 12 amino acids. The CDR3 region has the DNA TGTGCCAGCACCCACGGGACAGATGGCTACACCTTC. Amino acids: CASTHGTDGYTF.

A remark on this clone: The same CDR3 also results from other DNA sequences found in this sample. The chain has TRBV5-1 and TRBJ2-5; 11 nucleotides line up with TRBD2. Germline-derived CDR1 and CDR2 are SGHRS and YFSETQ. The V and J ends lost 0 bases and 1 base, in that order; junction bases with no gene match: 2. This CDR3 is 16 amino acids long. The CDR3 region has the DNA TGCGCCAGCAGCTTGGGGCTAGCGGGAGGCCAAGAGACCCAGTACTTC. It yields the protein CASSLGLAGGQETQYF. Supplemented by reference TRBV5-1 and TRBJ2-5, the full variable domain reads KAGVTQTPRYLIKTRGQQVTLSCSPISGHRSVSWYQQTPGQGLQFLFEYFSETQRNKGNFPGRFSGRQFSNSRSEMNVSTLELGDSALYLCASSLGLAGGQETQYFGPGTRLLVL.

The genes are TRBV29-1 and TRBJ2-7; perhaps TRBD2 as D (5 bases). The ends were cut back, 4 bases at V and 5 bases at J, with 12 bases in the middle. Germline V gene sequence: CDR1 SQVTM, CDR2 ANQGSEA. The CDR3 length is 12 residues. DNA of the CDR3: TGCAGCGTTGTTTTCGGGGTGGACGAGCAGTACTTC. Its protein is CSVVFGVDEQYF.

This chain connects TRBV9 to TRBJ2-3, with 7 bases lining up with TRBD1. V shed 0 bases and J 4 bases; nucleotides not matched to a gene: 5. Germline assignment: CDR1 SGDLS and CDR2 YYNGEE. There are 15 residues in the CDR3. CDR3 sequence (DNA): TGTGCCAGCAGCGTAGAGGGGGCTGGCTCAGATACGCAGTATTTT. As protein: CASSVEGAGSDTQYF.

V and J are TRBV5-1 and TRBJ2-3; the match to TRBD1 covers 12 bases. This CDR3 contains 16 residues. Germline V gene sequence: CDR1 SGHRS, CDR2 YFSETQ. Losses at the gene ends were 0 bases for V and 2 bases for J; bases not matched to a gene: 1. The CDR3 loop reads CASSLEGQGATDTQYF. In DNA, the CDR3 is TGCGCCAGCAGCTTGGAGGGACAGGGGGCCACAGATACGCAGTATTTT.

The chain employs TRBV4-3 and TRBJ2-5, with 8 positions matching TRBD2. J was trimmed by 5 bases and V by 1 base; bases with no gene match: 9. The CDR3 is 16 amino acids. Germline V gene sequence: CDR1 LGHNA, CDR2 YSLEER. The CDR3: CASSQGWSGGGETQYF. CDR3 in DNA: TGCGCCAGCAGCCAAGGCTGGAGCGGGGGAGGGGAGACCCAGTACTTC.

The CDR3 coding sequence is TGCGCCAGCAGAGAAGACAGGGAGAACACTGAAGCTTTCTTT. Translating it yields CASREDRENTEAFF. V usage is TRBV5-1 and J usage is TRBJ1-1, with 7 bases identical to TRBD1. The CDR3 loop spans 14 amino acids. CDR1 is SGHRS, CDR2 YFSETQ, per germline. The V segment lost 5 bases and the J segment 1 base; nucleotides outside the gene matches: 5. The entire variable domain, with the rest obtained from reference TRBV5-1 and TRBJ1-1, is as follows: KAGVTQTPRYLIKTRGQQVTLSCSPISGHRSVSWYQQTPGQGLQFLFEYFSETQRNKGNFPGRFSGRQFSNSRSEMNVSTLELGDSALYLCASREDRENTEAFFGQGTRLTVV.

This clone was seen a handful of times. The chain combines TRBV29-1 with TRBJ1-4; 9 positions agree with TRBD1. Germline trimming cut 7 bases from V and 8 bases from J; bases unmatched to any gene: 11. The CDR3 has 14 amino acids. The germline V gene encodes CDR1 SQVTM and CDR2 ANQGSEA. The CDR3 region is CSARTGGPGEKLFF. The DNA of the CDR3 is TGCAGCGCCCGAACAGGGGGCCCCGGGGAAAAACTGTTTTTT.

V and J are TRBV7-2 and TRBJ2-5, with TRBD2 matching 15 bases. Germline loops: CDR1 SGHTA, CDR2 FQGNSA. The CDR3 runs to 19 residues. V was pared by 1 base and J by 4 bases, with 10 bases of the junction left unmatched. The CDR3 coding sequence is TGTGCCAGCAGCTTAGAGATCCGGACTAGCGGGAGGGCCTTAGAGACCCAGTACTTC. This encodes CASSLEIRTSGRALETQYF.

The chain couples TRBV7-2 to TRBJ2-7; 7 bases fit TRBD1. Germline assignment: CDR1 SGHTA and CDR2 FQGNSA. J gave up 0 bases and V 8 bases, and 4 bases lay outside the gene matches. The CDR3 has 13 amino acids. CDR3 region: CASGQVLSYEQYF. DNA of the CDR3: TGTGCCAGCGGACAGGTTCTCTCCTACGAGCAGTACTTC.

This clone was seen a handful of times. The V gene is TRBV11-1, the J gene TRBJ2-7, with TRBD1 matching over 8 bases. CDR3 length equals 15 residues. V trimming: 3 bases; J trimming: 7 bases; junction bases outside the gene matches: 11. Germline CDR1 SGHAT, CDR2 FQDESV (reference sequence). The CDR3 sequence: CASSFLRQGTLEQYV. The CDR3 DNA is TGTGCCAGCAGCTTCCTCAGACAGGGGACATTGGAGCAGTACGTC.